The rows below give T cell receptor beta chains drawn from one sample of a study of blood T cell repertoires in COVID-19. TCRdb's copy holds only in-frame clones and misses some; the assay was immunoSEQ multiplex PCR. The table lists under 200,000 clones, roughly 80% of them singletons. Sequencing was performed on peripheral blood. The receptors shown here come from a man aged 55-75 years with COVID-19, enrolled during active disease. Both conserved end residues are part of each CDR3. A D gene is named only where the DNA matches it firmly. The size of a clone is reported for some rows only, either as once, few or many, or as a class for expanded clones.

J,V,size,D,CDR3,DNA
TRBJ1-5,TRBV30,-,-,CAWSPPLAGNQPQHF,TGTGCCTGGAGCCCCCCCTTAGCGGGCAATCAGCCCCAGCATTTT
TRBJ2-1,TRBV7-9,-,TRBD1,CASTPRDRGPYNEQFF,TGTGCCAGCACCCCAAGGGACAGGGGGCCCTACAATGAGCAGTTCTTC
TRBJ1-2,TRBV5-4,-,-,CASSPKAGGNDYGYTF,TGTGCCAGCAGCCCAAAAGCGGGAGGGAACGACTATGGCTACACCTTC
TRBJ1-1,TRBV6-5,-,-,CASSRRENTEAFF,TGTGCCAGCAGTCGCAGGGAGAACACTGAAGCTTTCTTT
TRBJ1-1,TRBV7-9,-,-,CASSLSGLNTEAFF,TGTGCCAGCAGCTTATCAGGGCTGAACACTGAAGCTTTCTTT
TRBJ1-4,TRBV3-1/TRBV3-2,-,-,CASSQWVTGSGSEKLFF,TGTGCCAGCAGCCAATGGGTAACCGGGAGTGGTAGTGAAAAACTGTTTTTT
TRBJ1-5,TRBV5-1,-,-,CASSPGQSNQPQHF,TGCGCCAGCAGCCCTGGACAGAGCAATCAGCCCCAGCATTTT
TRBJ1-2,TRBV6-5,-,TRBD1,CASSYRDSGYGYTF,TGTGCCAGCAGTTACCGGGACAGCGGTTATGGCTACACCTTC
TRBJ1-3,TRBV28,-,-,CASSLSAQGGNTIYF,TGTGCCAGCAGTTTATCTGCCCAGGGAGGAAACACCATATATTTT
TRBJ1-4,TRBV6-5,-,-,CASKRGSDEKLFF,TGTGCCAGCAAAAGGGGCTCGGATGAAAAACTGTTTTTT
TRBJ1-5,TRBV10-1,once,-,CASSESGDQPQHF,TGCGCCAGCAGTGAGTCTGGAGACCAGCCCCAGCATTTT
TRBJ1-6,TRBV6-5,few,TRBD1,CASSYHRGFDSSPLHF,TGTGCCAGCAGTTATCACAGGGGGTTCGACAGTTCACCCCTCCACTTT
TRBJ1-1,TRBV25-1,-,-,CASRTGGEGAEAFF,TGTGCCAGCAGGACGGGGGGGGAAGGGGCTGAAGCTTTCTTT
TRBJ2-7,TRBV28,-,-,CASSLGRILYEQYF,TGTGCCAGCAGTCTGGGCCGTATCCTCTACGAGCAGTACTTC
TRBJ1-5,TRBV28,-,TRBD1,CASSLPGQGRHQPQHF,TGTGCCAGCAGTTTGCCCGGACAGGGGCGGCATCAGCCCCAGCATTTT
TRBJ1-5,TRBV27,few,TRBD1,CASSLLGGDQPQHF,TGTGCCAGCAGTTTATTAGGGGGCGATCAGCCCCAGCATTTT